Below, one T cell receptor beta chain is given with its context. This entry is derived from a study of shared T cell receptors in the human thymus. Per germline, CDR1 SGHRS and CDR2 YFSETQ. The CDR3 is made up of 16 amino acids. V trimming: 4 bases; J trimming: 2 bases; junction bases outside the gene matches: 9. Here immunoSEQ multiplex PCR was the method, and the copy in TCRdb shows in-frame clones only, minus some. The sample holds 500,000 to 550,000 clones, approximately 78% seen once. This sample also belongs to another study, concerning human thymus T cells. Turning to that study: Thymic tissue was derived from resections collected during corrective heart surgery. Thymic as well as blood repertoires seemed to favor certain V and J genes unevenly. Thymic repertoires from unrelated individuals overlapped highly, related research reported.

This clonotype was sampled from a boy younger than two with a congenital heart defect. The chain carries TRBV5-1 and TRBJ2-7; TRBD2 agrees at 10 bases. The sequenced material came from thymocytes. CDR3 loop: CASSILAGDPTYEQYF. CDR3 coding DNA: TGCGCCAGCAGCATCCTAGCGGGGGACCCCACCTACGAGCAGTACTTC.